This T cell receptor beta chain derives from a study of blood T cells in healthy people across ages. The CDR3 loop spans 15 amino acids. Looked up from germline, CDR1 is DFQATT and CDR2 is SNEGSKA (reference sequence). Through a sample-barcoded 5' primer and a J-beta primer mix, a second PCR was run for roughly 7 to 12 cycles. TCRdb re-called the 5' RACE reads through MiXCR, storing one row per CDR3 protein. The data hold under 800,000 distinct CDR3 sequences, with around 21% observed a single time. This TCR came from a man in his sixties or seventies in good health. Sequenced material: blood. V usage is TRBV20-1 and J usage is TRBJ2-1; possible D gene TRBD2, 6 bases. The assigned J gene may be wrong: the sequence end matches TRBJ2-7 better. As DNA, the CDR3 is TGCAGTGCCGCGATCGGGACTTCTACCTCCTACGAGCAGTACTTC. Its translation is CSAAIGTSTSYEQYF.